The 17 T cell receptor beta chains reported below all come from one sample, sequenced in a study of T cell responses to AZD1222 COVID-19 vaccine. Sequencing was performed with immunoSEQ multiplex PCR; in TCRdb, only in-frame clones are kept and a portion is missing. The table has about 140,000 clones, 90% to 95% seen once. The material sequenced was peripheral blood, taken on day 0 of AZD1222 vaccination. Every receptor here comes from an adult in good health.

V is TRBV3-1 (or the pseudogene TRBV3-2) and J is TRBJ1-1, with D uncertain. V dropped 4 bases and J dropped 8 bases, with 11 bases sitting between them. CDR1 is LGHDT, CDR2 YNNKEL, per germline (reference sequence). This CDR3 has 12 amino acids. The CDR3 DNA reads as TGTGCCAGCAGCCTAATGACCGAAGAAGCTTTCTTT. It encodes CASSLMTEEAFF.

As regards this clone: One end of the junction does not line up with germline, which may come from a read error. The J gene is TRBJ2-3, the V gene TRBV7-7, with 8 bases that match TRBD1. The germline V gene encodes CDR1 SSHAT and CDR2 FNYEAQ (reference sequence). CDR3 length equals 15 residues. In DNA, the CDR3 is TGTGCTAGCAGCTTAGCGACAGGGGAGGAAGATACGCAGTATTTT. It translates to CASSLATGEEDTQYF.

The J gene is TRBJ1-1, the V gene TRBV7-9; TRBD1 might be the D (6 bases). From germline, CDR1 is SEHNR and CDR2 FQNEAQ (reference sequence). The length of the CDR3 is 17 residues. Between the trimmed V and J ends, which lost 5 bases and 0 bases, there was a span of 19 bases. CDR3 DNA: TGTGCCAGCAGCACTAGGATGTACGGGGGGCTGAACACTGAAGCTTTCTTT. This codes for CASSTRMYGGLNTEAFF.

This rearrangement joins TRBV6-5 to TRBJ1-1; perhaps TRBD1 as D (5 bases). CDR1 and CDR2 (germline): MNHEY, SVGAGI. V was pared by 10 bases and J by 0 bases, with 12 bases between. There are 13 residues in the CDR3. CDR3 coding DNA: TGTGCCACCCGCAGGGAGGTGAACACTGAAGCTTTCTTT. It is translated as CATRREVNTEAFF.

The chain carries TRBV4-1 and TRBJ2-7; 9 positions agree with TRBD2. CDR3 length: 14 residues. Germline values: CDR1 MGHRA, CDR2 YSYEKL. With V trimmed by 1 base and J by 6 bases, 4 bases remained unmatched. The CDR3 sequence: CASSQVAGAGEQYF. CDR3 in DNA: TGCGCCAGCAGCCAAGTAGCGGGGGCCGGCGAGCAGTACTTC.

This clone was found once. V usage is TRBV15 and J usage is TRBJ2-1; a weak D match, TRBD2 (6 bases). Trimming took 1 base from V and 7 from J, leaving 14 bases between them. This CDR3 comprises 15 residues. In germline, CDR1 is LNHNV, CDR2 YYDKDF (reference sequence). The CDR3 sequence: CATSRGTTGMNEQFF. The CDR3 DNA is TGTGCCACCAGCAGAGGGACTACGGGGATGAATGAGCAGTTCTTC.

The chain has TRBV4-3 and TRBJ2-5, with D unresolved. V lost 1 base to trimming and J lost 5 bases, with 11 bases between them. The CDR3 is 14 amino acids. Germline V CDR1 and CDR2: LGHNA, YSLEER. The CDR3, as DNA: TGCGCCAGCAGCCAAGGTGGGCCCTCGGAGACCCAGTACTTC. The encoded protein is CASSQGGPSETQYF.

This clone was found a few times. The rearrangement uses TRBV7-3 and TRBJ1-4; maybe TRBD1 (5 bases). The CDR3 has 14 amino acids. Trimming stripped 1 base from V and 7 bases from J, with 10 bases between. Germline loops: CDR1 SGHTA, CDR2 FQGTGA. As DNA, the CDR3 is TGTGCCAGCAGCTTAAGGGGGTATCGTGAAAAACTGTTTTTT. Translating gives CASSLRGYREKLFF.

The CDR3 loop reads CASSRPRSRIRTEAFF. CDR3 DNA sequence: TGTGCCAGCAGCCGCCCGCGGTCAAGGATCAGGACTGAAGCTTTCTTT. The chain employs TRBV5-8 and TRBJ1-1; D is undetermined. Germline V gene sequence: CDR1 SGHTS, CDR2 YDEGEE. Trimming took 4 bases from V and 5 from J, leaving 21 bases between them. CDR3 size: 16 residues.

The chain combines TRBV2 with TRBJ1-1; D gene unclear. The V gene's germline CDR1 is SNHLY and CDR2 FYNNEI. The CDR3 sequence is 13 residues long. Trimming removed 5 bases at V and 0 bases at J, with 7 bases between. DNA of the CDR3: TGTGCCAGCAGTTGGAACTTGAACACTGAAGCTTTCTTT. Encoded protein: CASSWNLNTEAFF.

This clone was recorded a few times. CDR3 DNA: TGTGCCAGCAGCTTGGCATCGGGGGCTGGAAACACCATATATTTT. It codes for CASSLASGAGNTIYF. The rearrangement joins TRBV5-5 to TRBJ1-3; tentatively, D is TRBD1 (5 bases). Germline V gene data show CDR1 as SGHKS and CDR2 as YYEKEE (reference sequence). The CDR3 contains 15 residues. The V gene lost 0 bases and the J gene lost 2 bases, with 9 bases spanning the gap.

The chain combines TRBV7-8 with TRBJ2-1; D is unclear. In germline, CDR1 is SGHVS, CDR2 FQNEAQ. V was trimmed by 0 bases and J by 8 bases, leaving 8 bases between them. The CDR3 extends over 13 amino acids. CDR3 DNA sequence: TGTGCCAGCAGCTTAGCCCCCTTGTATGAGCAGTTCTTC. Translating gives CASSLAPLYEQFF.

The V call is TRBV11-2, the J call TRBJ2-1, with 15 nucleotides matching TRBD2. CDR1 is SGHAT, CDR2 FQNNGV, per germline. The CDR3 length is 15 residues. V lost 6 bases, J lost 7 bases, and 4 bases stayed unmatched. The CDR3, as DNA: TGTGCCAGCAGTTGGACTAGCGGGGGGGCAAATGAGCAGTTCTTC. It translates to CASSWTSGGANEQFF. The full variable domain, in which reference TRBV11-2 and TRBJ2-1 provide the parts outside the CDR3, is EAGVAQSPRYKIIEKRQSVAFWCNPISGHATLYWYQQILGQGPKLLIQFQNNGVVDDSQLPKDRFSAERLKGVDSTLKIQPAKLEDSAVYLCASSWTSGGANEQFFGPGTRLTVL.

The chain carries TRBV29-1 and TRBJ1-2, with no clear D. The CDR3 runs 14 residues. Germline lookup yields CDR1 SQVTM and CDR2 ANQGSEA. The V gene lost 1 base and the J gene lost 2 bases, with 11 bases spanning the gap. The CDR3 coding sequence is TGCAGCGTTGAAGGGGCTATTTACAACTATGGCTACACCTTC. The encoded protein is CSVEGAIYNYGYTF.

The chain has TRBV7-2 and TRBJ2-3; unclear D gene. The CDR3 runs to 13 residues. Germline assignment: CDR1 SGHTA and CDR2 FQGNSA. V was pared by 2 bases and J by 8 bases, with 11 bases between. This CDR3 is CASSLPSYVTQYF. CDR3 in DNA: TGTGCCAGCAGCTTACCGTCGTATGTTACGCAGTATTTT.

This chain joins TRBV15 and TRBJ1-1; 7 bases agree with TRBD1. Germline CDR1 LNHNV, CDR2 YYDKDF (reference sequence). V lost 3 bases and J lost 2; bases outside the gene matches: 3. CDR3 length: 14 amino acids. The CDR3 here is CATSSGTDNTEAFF. The CDR3 DNA is TGTGCCACCAGCAGCGGGACAGATAACACTGAAGCTTTCTTT.

This chain links TRBV27 with TRBJ1-2; D possibly corresponds to TRBD1 (6 bases). The CDR3 runs 15 residues. Trimming took 5 bases from V and 4 from J, leaving 17 bases between them. Germline V gene lookup returns CDR1 MNHEY and CDR2 SMNVEV (reference sequence). The CDR3 region has the DNA TGTGCCAGCAGTCCTTTTGGGGGCTTAGGCTATGGCTACACCTTC. Protein sequence: CASSPFGGLGYGYTF.